This T cell receptor (beta chain) was identified in a study of T-cell memory formation after mild COVID-19. Across the whole study: TCR clusters showed largely donor specificity.

Remarks on this clonotype: Its antigen is not identified.

TCRdb ran MiXCR on the 5' RACE reads and lists one entry per CDR3 protein. Of roughly 320,000 distinct CDR3 sequences listed, 25% to 30% are singletons. V was shortened by 5 bases and J by 4 bases, with 12 bases between the two germline ends. This CDR3 has 14 amino acids. Germline CDR1 SGHVS, CDR2 FNYEAQ. Overall study results and limits: CD4+ contracting clones were found mainly in CM and EM, and CD8+ ones in EMRA. Clones that shrank (day 15 to 85) were balanced CD4/CD8, whereas later expanders leaned CD4+. There were some responding clones in pre-infection memory, which suggested that cross-reactive memory had joined.

V usage is TRBV7-6 and J usage is TRBJ2-1; D not resolved. This clonotype was obtained from an adult woman who had mild COVID-19 (a few samples of this study predate the infection). Cell type and time point are not known. Material for sequencing was PBMCs or a T cell subset sorted from them (not recorded which). CDR3 bases: TGTGCCAGCAGCGAAGAAGGTTTTTACAATGAGCAGTTCTTC. Translating it yields CASSEEGFYNEQFF. Based on the CDR3 plus reference TRBV7-6 and TRBJ2-1, the full variable domain is GAGVSQSPRYKVTKRGQDVALRCDPISGHVSLYWYRQALGQGPEFLTYFNYEAQQDKSGLPNDRFSAERPEGSISTLTIQRTEQRDSAMYRCASSEEGFYNEQFFGPGTRLTVL.